This section outlines one T cell receptor (beta chain) sequence together with its context. Its antigen is still unknown. Sequenced by immunoSEQ multiplex PCR; TCRdb stores in-frame clones only, minus some. The sample carries over 100,000 clones, about 89% recorded once. Per germline, CDR1 LGHDT and CDR2 YNNKEL (reference sequence). The CDR3 extends over 14 amino acids. Trimming stripped 1 base from V and 8 bases from J, with 12 bases between. This entry belongs to a study of T cell responses to AZD1222 COVID-19 vaccine. Study-wide findings and caveats: The repertoires were collected only after the peak T cell response.

The clonotype comes from an adult who received the MenACWY meningococcal vaccine as a control. Sequencing was performed on peripheral blood, taken 28 days after the second dose of the MenACWY control vaccine. The gene calls are TRBV3-1 (or the pseudogene TRBV3-2) and TRBJ2-1; no reliable D call. CDR3 residues: CASSQARPPYEQFF. DNA for the CDR3: TGTGCCAGCAGCCAAGCCAGGCCTCCATATGAGCAGTTCTTC.